These 24 T cell receptor beta chains were sequenced from one sample in a study of T cell responses to AZD1222 COVID-19 vaccine. Measured with immunoSEQ multiplex PCR; TCRdb has only the in-frame clones, and not every one. The table lists around 100,000 clones, 90% of them singletons. This sample comprised peripheral blood, obtained on day 0 of AZD1222 vaccination. Every receptor here comes from an adult in good health.

The rearrangement links TRBV27 to TRBJ1-1; a possible D gene is TRBD1 (6 bases). There are 14 residues in the CDR3. The germline V and J ends were trimmed by 3 bases and 4 bases, with 12 bases remaining between them. Germline V gene sequence: CDR1 MNHEY, CDR2 SMNVEV (reference sequence). The CDR3 DNA sequence: TGTGCCAGCAGTTTCTCTCGGACAGCCACTGAAGCTTTCTTT. This translates into CASSFSRTATEAFF.

This chain links TRBV11-2 with TRBJ1-1, with 9 positions matching TRBD1. The CDR3 is 17 residues long. Germline trimming cut 6 bases from V and 3 bases from J; bases unmatched to any gene: 14. From germline, CDR1 is SGHAT and CDR2 FQNNGV. CDR3 DNA sequence: TGTGCCAGCAGACAACCACAGGGGGCGCGTCGGGACACTGAAGCTTTCTTT. Translated, it gives CASRQPQGARRDTEAFF. The full variable domain, rest sourced from reference TRBV11-2 and TRBJ1-1, is EAGVAQSPRYKIIEKRQSVAFWCNPISGHATLYWYQQILGQGPKLLIQFQNNGVVDDSQLPKDRFSAERLKGVDSTLKIQPAKLEDSAVYLCASRQPQGARRDTEAFFGQGTRLTVV.

The chain joins TRBV18 to TRBJ2-5, with D unclear. Germline assignment: CDR1 KGHSH and CDR2 LQKENI. V gave up 3 bases and J gave up 4 bases, with 6 bases separating them. There are 12 residues in the CDR3. CDR3 sequence reads: CASSPFPETQYF. The DNA for the CDR3 is TGTGCCAGCTCACCTTTCCCAGAGACCCAGTACTTC.

The chain couples TRBV7-3 to TRBJ2-5; D possibly matches TRBD1 or TRBD2 (6 bases each). This CDR3 region has 15 residues. Trimming stripped 3 bases from V and 4 bases from J, with 15 bases between. The V gene's germline CDR1 is SGHTA and CDR2 FQGTGA. CDR3 nucleotides: TGTGCCAGCAGCTTTTCCGGGGGCCTAGGAGAGACCCAGTACTTC. Amino acids: CASSFSGGLGETQYF.

This clone has just a few counts. The CDR3 DNA is TGTGCCAGCAGCAAGACAGGGTTGTACACCGGGGAGCTGTTTTTT. Translated, it gives CASSKTGLYTGELFF. J is TRBJ2-2 and V is TRBV25-1; 7 bases are a match to TRBD1. Trimming took 6 bases from V and 3 from J; bases not matched to a gene: 7. In germline, CDR1 is MGHDK, CDR2 SYGVNS. The CDR3 has 15 amino acids.

The sample holds one count of this clone. V and J are TRBV6-4 and TRBJ2-6; no clear D gene. Germline V gene lookup returns CDR1 MRHNA and CDR2 SNTAGT. CDR3 length: 15 residues. The V end was cut by 0 bases, the J end by 0 bases, with 3 bases between. Here the CDR3 reads CASSDSVSGANVLTF. CDR3 DNA: TGTGCCAGCAGTGACTCGGTCTCTGGGGCCAACGTCCTGACTTTC.

The V call is TRBV13, the J call TRBJ2-1; 9 bases line up with TRBD2. V was pared by 2 bases and J by 8 bases, with 10 bases of the junction left unmatched. The germline gives CDR1 PRHDT, CDR2 FYEKMQ (reference sequence). CDR3 size: 16 residues. Written as DNA, the CDR3 is TGTGCCAGCAGCTTACGATCTGGCGGGGGGGCCTATGAGCAGTTCTTC. Its translation is CASSLRSGGGAYEQFF.

The rearrangement links TRBV5-6 to TRBJ2-7; no reliable D call. This CDR3 comprises 15 residues. Per the germline V gene, CDR1 is SGHDT and CDR2 is YYEEEE. V lost 3 bases and J 0 bases, leaving 13 bases between the germline ends. As DNA, the CDR3 is TGTGCCAGCAGCTCCGGACCGCTCAGCTCCTACGAGCAGTACTTC. It translates to CASSSGPLSSYEQYF. Full variable domain (outside the CDR3, taken from reference TRBV5-6 and TRBJ2-7): DAGVTQSPTHLIKTRGQQVTLRCSPKSGHDTVSWYQQALGQGPQFIFQYYEEEERQRGNFPDRFSGHQFPNYSSELNVNALLLGDSALYLCASSSGPLSSYEQYFGPGTRLTVT.

This chain joins TRBV7-2 and TRBJ1-5; D unclear. The CDR3 has 13 amino acids. The V end was cut by 4 bases, the J end by 4 bases, with 8 bases between. Germline V gene data show CDR1 as SGHTA and CDR2 as FQGNSA. CDR3 residues: CASSSRVNQPQHF. The CDR3 DNA reads as TGTGCCAGCAGCTCGAGGGTGAATCAGCCCCAGCATTTT.

The genes are TRBV28 and TRBJ1-3; D gene unclear. The CDR3 consists of 16 residues. Germline lookup yields CDR1 MDHEN and CDR2 SYDVKM. Trimming took 2 bases from V and 1 from J, leaving 12 bases between them. In nucleotides, the CDR3 is TGTGCCAGCAGTTTACTAGCGGCAGGTTCTGGAAACACCATATATTTT. Amino acids: CASSLLAAGSGNTIYF.

V and J are TRBV2 and TRBJ1-5; D possibly corresponds to TRBD1 (6 bases). This CDR3 spans 13 amino acids. Germline-derived CDR1 and CDR2 are SNHLY and FYNNEI. Between the trimmed V and J ends, which lost 7 bases and 3 bases, there was a span of 10 bases. The CDR3 nucleotides read TGTGCCAGCACCGGGGGCTTCAATCAGCCCCAGCATTTT. Its protein product is CASTGGFNQPQHF.

V and J are TRBV28 and TRBJ1-3, with D perhaps matching TRBD1 (6 bases). The CDR3 spans 15 residues. Trimming stripped 2 bases from V and 3 bases from J, with 11 bases between. Germline CDR1 reads MDHEN; CDR2 reads SYDVKM. The CDR3 protein is CASSLGGRLGNTIYF. CDR3 bases: TGTGCCAGCAGTTTAGGGGGCAGGCTTGGAAACACCATATATTTT.

The V call is TRBV5-4, the J call TRBJ1-2, with TRBD1 as a possible D gene (5 bases). Trimming took off 3 bases at V and 4 bases at J, with 10 bases between the two ends. The CDR3 extends over 13 amino acids. In germline, CDR1 is SGHNT, CDR2 YYREEE (reference sequence). Here the CDR3 reads CASSSEGFYGYTF. CDR3 in DNA: TGTGCCAGCAGCTCCGAGGGGTTCTATGGCTACACCTTC.

The V and J genes are TRBV29-1 and TRBJ2-2; D could derive from TRBD1 or TRBD2 (5 bases each). Looked up from germline, CDR1 is SQVTM and CDR2 is ANQGSEA. V lost 4 bases and J 4 bases, leaving 16 bases between the germline ends. The CDR3 loop spans 15 amino acids. CDR3 nucleotide sequence: TGCAGCGTTGTACCGACAGAGGGTTCCACCGGGGAGCTGTTTTTT. Protein sequence: CSVVPTEGSTGELFF.

V and J are TRBV7-8 and TRBJ1-1; a possible D gene is TRBD1 (5 bases). This CDR3 contains 14 residues. Trimming stripped 3 bases from V and 6 bases from J, with 14 bases between. CDR1 and CDR2 (germline): SGHVS, FQNEAQ. DNA for the CDR3: TGTGCCAGCAGCTTTTCGACAGATCACGCTGAAGCTTTCTTT. It specifies CASSFSTDHAEAFF.

This clone was observed a handful of times. V usage is TRBV5-1 and J usage is TRBJ2-7; D not resolved. Trimming removed 7 bases from V and 3 bases from J, with 11 bases in between. Germline CDR1 SGHRS, CDR2 YFSETQ. This CDR3 is built from 12 residues. The CDR3 region is CASPLGFYEQYF. Written as DNA, the CDR3 is TGCGCCAGCCCCCTTGGTTTCTACGAGCAGTACTTC.

This clone appeared a few times. The chain combines TRBV5-1 with TRBJ1-1; tentative D call: TRBD1 (6 bases). This CDR3 is built from 15 residues. The V and J ends lost 1 base and 1 base respectively, with 11 bases between them. Germline assignment: CDR1 SGHRS and CDR2 YFSETQ. DNA for the CDR3: TGCGCCAGCAGCTTGTTGGGGGGCCCGAACACTGAAGCTTTCTTT. Its translation is CASSLLGGPNTEAFF.

The chain is built from TRBV7-9 and TRBJ1-1; D is ambiguous. CDR1 and CDR2 from the germline V gene are SEHNR and FQNEAQ (reference sequence). This CDR3 is built from 12 residues. The germline V and J ends were trimmed by 1 base and 10 bases, with 10 bases remaining between them. DNA for the CDR3: TGTGCCAGCAGCTTAGTAGGAGCGATAGCTTTCTTT. It codes for CASSLVGAIAFF.

This clone occurred a few times. CDR3 sequence reads: CASSPRTGSGNTIYF. CDR3 nucleotides: TGTGCCAGCAGCCCTAGGACAGGGTCTGGAAACACCATATATTTT. The J gene is TRBJ1-3, the V gene TRBV28; 8 bases align to TRBD1. Looked up from germline, CDR1 is MDHEN and CDR2 is SYDVKM. V shed 6 bases and J 1 base; nucleotides not matched to a gene: 5. The CDR3 sequence is 15 residues long.

In its sample, this clone was seen once. The chain is built from TRBV7-2 and TRBJ2-3, with a weak D call TRBD2 (6 bases). Looked up from germline, CDR1 is SGHTA and CDR2 is FQGNSA. Trimming took off 10 bases at V and 0 bases at J, with 11 bases between the two ends. CDR3 size: 13 residues. The CDR3: CATRGPSTDTQYF. CDR3 DNA: TGTGCCACGCGGGGACCTAGCACAGATACGCAGTATTTT.

The J gene is TRBJ1-1, the V gene TRBV18, with D perhaps TRBD1 (5 bases). The CDR3 has 15 amino acids. Per the germline V gene, CDR1 is KGHSH and CDR2 is LQKENI. The germline V and J ends were trimmed by 4 bases and 0 bases, with 12 bases remaining between them. The CDR3 nucleotides read TGTGCCAGCTCACTTGAGGGACCGCTGAACACTGAAGCTTTCTTT. Translated: CASSLEGPLNTEAFF.

V and J are TRBV4-1 and TRBJ2-3, with a tentative D call TRBD1 (6 bases). This CDR3 region has 14 residues. V lost 3 bases and J 3 bases, leaving 10 bases between the germline ends. Germline CDR1 reads MGHRA; CDR2 reads YSYEKL. The CDR3 loop reads CASSQGARTDTQYF. CDR3 nucleotide sequence: TGCGCCAGCAGCCAGGGGGCTAGAACAGATACGCAGTATTTT.

The DNA for the CDR3 is TGCGCCAGCAGCACGCGGACAGGGATGGCCGGGGAGCTGTTTTTT. This gives the protein CASSTRTGMAGELFF. The chain joins TRBV5-1 to TRBJ2-2, with 8 bases lining up with TRBD1. The CDR3 totals 15 residues. V dropped 4 bases and J dropped 6; count of bases not matched to a gene: 8. Germline V gene data show CDR1 as SGHRS and CDR2 as YFSETQ.

The V gene is TRBV3-1 (or the pseudogene TRBV3-2), the J gene TRBJ2-1, with D uncertain. With 4 bases removed from V and 3 bases from J, the gap between germline ends came to 1 base. The CDR3 runs 11 residues. Germline-derived CDR1 and CDR2 are LGHDT and YNNKEL (reference sequence). In DNA, the CDR3 is TGTGCCAGCAGCCTCTACAATGAGCAGTTCTTC. Protein product: CASSLYNEQFF.